This T cell receptor beta chain was recorded in a study of blood T cell repertoires in COVID-19. Whole-study context: There were acute and convalescent COVID-19 samples, and they came from the United States, Italy and Spain.

CDR3 length equals 14 residues. V was shortened by 0 bases and J by 6 bases, with 12 bases between the two germline ends. Germline loops: CDR1 SGHAT, CDR2 FQNNGV. Authors' methods: The authors estimated nucleated cell counts from reference gene primer amplification. Sequencing was performed with immunoSEQ multiplex PCR; in TCRdb, only in-frame clones are kept and a portion is missing. Clone size and V and J calls were adopted from that table, with D and trimming inferred from the DNA. Among approximately 52,000 clones, roughly nine tenths were seen once, and the ten largest hold 15% to 20%. Sequenced input: peripheral blood. The J gene is TRBJ2-7, the V gene TRBV11-2; tentatively, D is TRBD1 (5 bases). The sequence came from a human donor with active COVID-19. The donor label of this sample is uncertain. DNA for the CDR3: TGTGCCAGCAGCTTAGATCGTCAGGGTCCCGAGCAGTACTTC. Amino acid sequence: CASSLDRQGPEQYF.